This TCR beta chain was obtained from a study of T cell repertoires in chronic hepatitis B (dated by TCRdb to about 2019). With regard to this clone: The clone's antigen remains unknown. Base qualities are not at hand, and no much larger clone is one base apart.

Counted from cysteine to phenylalanine, this CDR3 has 15 amino acids. CDR3 DNA only is kept here, 45 bases in frame from base 1. CDR1 and CDR2 (LGHNA, YSLEER) derive from the germline V gene. The germline ends are 14 bases apart after V is trimmed by 4 bases and J by 5 bases. Libraries were prepared through the immunoSEQ multiplex PCR assay. Not all clones reach the TCRdb copy of this immuneACCESS table, which keeps in-frame sequences only. Checked studies attribute under half of the gap to unresolved V genes and leave the rest unexplained. Across this sample there are about a thousand clones, with approximately 80% seen only once. In total, the top ten clones hold about 10% of the sample.

The origin of this receptor is a human donor with chronic hepatitis B virus infection. The sequencing input was total CD8+ T cells from PBMCs. The V gene is TRBV4-3 and the J gene is TRBJ1-4, with the D gene not clear enough to name. This receptor has the CDR3 CASSPHSITNEKLFF. The nucleotide sequence is TGCGCCAGCAGCCCGCACAGTATAACGAATGAAAAACTGTTTTTT.